Following are 17 T cell receptor beta chains from one sample sequenced in a study of ipilimumab plus nivolumab after autologous stem cell transplantation. Repertoires were generated with immunoSEQ multiplex PCR, while TCRdb's copy carries only in-frame clones and drops some. The sample contains about 21,000 clones, 70% to 85% of which appear only once. The sequenced sample was PBMCs, obtained in a trial of ipilimumab plus nivolumab as post-transplant consolidation. All receptors come from a male donor with diffuse large B-cell lymphoma.

V usage is TRBV6-5 and J usage is TRBJ1-2; D not resolved. This CDR3 has 13 residues. Germline values: CDR1 MNHEY, CDR2 SVGAGI. V was clipped by 4 bases and J by 2 bases, with 8 bases between them. The DNA for the CDR3 is TGTGCCAGCAGTTCTAGTGTGAACTATGGCTACACCTTC. The encoded protein is CASSSSVNYGYTF.

The chain combines TRBV5-1 with TRBJ1-1; D may be TRBD1 (5 bases). Germline CDR1 SGHRS, CDR2 YFSETQ. The CDR3 sequence is 14 residues long. V was shortened by 4 bases and J by 1 base, with 11 bases between the two germline ends. The CDR3 here is CASSRDGENTEAFF. CDR3 DNA sequence: TGCGCCAGCAGCCGGGACGGCGAGAACACTGAAGCTTTCTTT.

The chain joins TRBV9 to TRBJ2-1, with TRBD1 matching 10 bases. In germline, CDR1 is SGDLS, CDR2 YYNGEE. There are 20 residues in the CDR3. J lost 5 bases, V lost 0 bases, and 17 bases had no gene match. DNA of the CDR3: TGTGCCAGCAGCGTAGTCTGTTGGCGGTTCTGGGACAGGGGTCACAATGAGCAGTTCTTC. Its protein is CASSVVCWRFWDRGHNEQFF.

This sequence joins TRBV27 and TRBJ2-5, with D maybe TRBD2 (6 bases). Trimming stripped 5 bases from V and 7 bases from J, with 17 bases between. The germline gives CDR1 MNHEY, CDR2 SMNVEV (reference sequence). This CDR3 has 14 residues. This chain's CDR3 is CASSAVAVPVTQYF. CDR3 coding DNA: TGTGCCAGCAGTGCGGTAGCGGTGCCTGTGACCCAGTACTTC.

The chain uses TRBV6-6 and TRBJ2-7, with 7 nucleotides matching TRBD1. J lost 6 bases, V lost 6 bases, and 11 bases had no gene match. Germline CDR1 MNHNY, CDR2 SVGAGI (reference sequence). The CDR3 extends over 14 amino acids. The CDR3 loop reads CASSPTHPGGEQYF. The CDR3 region has the DNA TGTGCCAGCAGCCCTACGCATCCAGGGGGCGAGCAGTACTTC.

This clone was seen only a few times. V gene TRBV2 combines with J gene TRBJ1-6; no clear D. The CDR3 spans 14 residues. Germline CDR1 reads SNHLY; CDR2 reads FYNNEI. V lost 6 bases and J lost 4, with 10 bases in between. The CDR3 DNA reads as TGTGCCAGCAGCTTAGGGTCTTATAATTCACCCCTCCACTTT. Encoded protein: CASSLGSYNSPLHF.

The CDR3 is CASSVSDTGELFF. Here the CDR3 DNA reads TGTGCCAGCAGCGTTTCGGACACCGGGGAGCTGTTTTTT. The genes are TRBV9 and TRBJ2-2; D gene uncertain. Trimming took 2 bases from V and 3 from J, leaving 5 bases between them. The CDR3 runs to 13 residues. Germline CDR1 and CDR2: SGDLS and YYNGEE.

V and J are TRBV28 and TRBJ1-5; maybe TRBD1 (6 bases). The CDR3 is 17 residues long. Germline lookup yields CDR1 MDHEN and CDR2 SYDVKM. V was trimmed by 2 bases and J by 3 bases, leaving 17 bases between them. CDR3 sequence reads: CASSLRGGGVTNQPQHF. The CDR3 nucleotides are TGTGCCAGCAGTTTAAGGGGGGGAGGGGTTACCAATCAGCCCCAGCATTTT.

The rearrangement uses TRBV7-9 and TRBJ1-6; no clear D. V lost 0 bases, J lost 14 bases, and 14 bases lay in between. This CDR3 is built from 14 residues. CDR1 SEHNR and CDR2 FQNEAQ come from the germline V gene (reference sequence). In nucleotides, the CDR3 is TGTGCCAGCAGCTTAGCCTTGGACCGGGTGGCCCTCCACTTT. This gives the protein CASSLALDRVALHF.

V and J are TRBV19 and TRBJ2-7, with 7 positions matching TRBD1. Germline CDR1 is LNHDA and CDR2 is SQIVND (reference sequence). Trimming cost V 4 bases and J 3 bases; bases outside gene matches: 6. This CDR3 has 14 residues. The CDR3 spells CASSTSGGDYEQYF. The DNA for the CDR3 is TGTGCCAGTAGTACCTCAGGGGGAGACTACGAGCAGTACTTC. The variable domain in full, completed from reference TRBV19 and TRBJ2-7, reads DGGITQSPKYLFRKEGQNVTLSCEQNLNHDAMYWYRQDPGQGLRLIYYSQIVNDFQKGDIAEGYSVSREKKESFPLTVTSAQKNPTAFYLCASSTSGGDYEQYFGPGTRLTVT.

The V call is TRBV6-1, the J call TRBJ1-3, with TRBD1 identical over 9 bases. Germline V gene lookup returns CDR1 MNHNS and CDR2 SASEGT. Losses at the gene ends were 3 bases for V and 3 bases for J; bases not matched to a gene: 6. This CDR3 has 16 amino acids. Here the CDR3 reads CASSDWTGVGGNTIYF. Written as DNA, the CDR3 is TGTGCCAGCAGTGACTGGACAGGGGTCGGTGGAAACACCATATATTTT.

Points on this clone: Within the sample, other DNA sequences also encode this same CDR3. The CDR3 region is CASSQTGLSGNTIYF. The CDR3 DNA reads as TGTGCCAGCTCCCAAACAGGGCTCTCTGGAAACACCATATATTTT. The chain couples TRBV6-5 to TRBJ1-3, with a tentative D call TRBD1 (6 bases). The ends were cut back, 8 bases at V and 0 bases at J, with 14 bases in the middle. The CDR3 is 15 amino acids. Germline V lookup: CDR1 MNHEY, CDR2 SVGAGI.

V gene TRBV19 combines with J gene TRBJ2-5; 7 bases match TRBD1. V trimming: 6 bases; J trimming: 5 bases; junction bases outside the gene matches: 12. The CDR3 consists of 15 residues. Looked up from germline, CDR1 is LNHDA and CDR2 is SQIVND (reference sequence). In nucleotides, the CDR3 is TGTGCCAGTAGGGCTCACAGGGGTGGACCGGAGACCCAGTACTTC. Protein product: CASRAHRGGPETQYF.

This clone has only one observation. The J gene is TRBJ2-5, the V gene TRBV7-2, with unresolved D. V was trimmed by 3 bases and J by 4 bases, leaving 12 bases between them. CDR3 size: 14 residues. CDR1 is SGHTA, CDR2 FQGNSA, per germline. DNA for the CDR3: TGTGCCAGCAGCTTTTCCCTATCAGGAGAGACCCAGTACTTC. As protein: CASSFSLSGETQYF.

The chain has TRBV28 and TRBJ1-4; a weak D match, TRBD1 (5 bases). V lost 7 bases, J lost 5 bases, and 17 bases lay in between. From germline, CDR1 is MDHEN and CDR2 SYDVKM. The CDR3 is 15 residues long. CDR3 sequence (DNA): TGTGCCAGCACCGACCCCAGGGTAGGGAATGAAAAACTGTTTTTT. Its translation is CASTDPRVGNEKLFF.

The V and J genes are TRBV6-1 and TRBJ1-3; tentatively, D is TRBD1 (6 bases). The V end lost 3 bases, the J end lost 2 bases, and 17 bases lay between the germline ends. CDR3 length: 17 amino acids. Germline V lookup: CDR1 MNHNS, CDR2 SASEGT. CDR3 nucleotides: TGTGCCAGCAGTGACGGGGGCCAGGGACCAACTGGAAACACCATATATTTT. It codes for CASSDGGQGPTGNTIYF.

This clone is categorized as medium-sized. The chain recombines TRBV27 with TRBJ2-1; 11 nucleotides line up with TRBD2. Trimming took 4 bases from V and 7 from J; bases not matched to a gene: 9. This CDR3 spans 16 amino acids. Germline V CDR1 and CDR2: MNHEY, SMNVEV (reference sequence). The CDR3, as DNA: TGTGCCAGCAGTTCGCCTGGGCCTAGCGGGGGGAATGAGCAGTTCTTC. It yields the protein CASSSPGPSGGNEQFF.